Shown below are 15 T cell receptor beta chains from a single sample sequenced in a study of T-cell reconstitution after alpha-beta-depleted transplantation in children. It was with unique molecular identifiers that the TCRbeta library was prepared. TCRdb itself ran the PCR reads through MiXCR, one entry per CDR3 protein. The sample contains some 400,000 distinct CDR3 sequences, approximately 20% of which appear only once. The specimen comprised PBMCs from the stem cell graft donor, sampled from the stem cell graft. These receptors originate from a human donor who donated a stem cell graft to a child with acute myeloid leukemia.

There are a few counts of this clonotype. The J gene is TRBJ2-3, the V gene TRBV9; possibly TRBD1 or TRBD2 for D (5 bases each). The CDR3 consists of 16 residues. Germline-derived CDR1 and CDR2 are SGDLS and YYNGEE. V lost 4 bases, J lost 0 bases, and 15 bases lay in between. CDR3 sequence (DNA): TGTGCCAGCAGCCCTTGGGACGGTGGAAGCACAGATACGCAGTATTTT. This gives the protein CASSPWDGGSTDTQYF.

This clonotype was observed at least ten times. This chain connects TRBV11-1 to TRBJ2-7; TRBD2 aligns across 11 bases. The CDR3 sequence is 18 residues long. CDR1 is SGHAT and CDR2 is FQDESV in the germline V gene (reference sequence). Unmatched junction bases numbered 17, after V lost 3 bases and J lost 7 bases. The CDR3 DNA follows: TGTGCCAGCAGCTTGCCTCGCTCGGGACTAGCGGCCACGGGGGAGCAGTACTTC. This codes for CASSLPRSGLAATGEQYF.

This clonotype occurred once. This rearrangement joins TRBV5-1 to TRBJ2-1, with 11 bases fitting TRBD2. Germline loops: CDR1 SGHRS, CDR2 YFSETQ. This CDR3 comprises 19 residues. The ends lost 0 bases at V and 6 bases at J; junction bases unmatched: 14. This chain's CDR3 is CASSLEPPVLAGGGNEQFF. The CDR3 bases are TGCGCCAGCAGCTTGGAGCCCCCTGTCCTAGCGGGAGGCGGCAATGAGCAGTTCTTC.

In this sample, this clonotype turned up many times. The rearrangement uses TRBV12-3 or TRBV12-4 and TRBJ2-5; 8 nucleotides line up with TRBD1. Losses at the gene ends were 4 bases for V and 0 bases for J; bases not matched to a gene: 10. CDR3 size: 17 residues. In nucleotides, the CDR3 is TGTGCCAGCAGTTGGGGAACAGGGGGAGCCTACCAAGAGACCCAGTACTTC. Translating it yields CASSWGTGGAYQETQYF.

V and J are TRBV7-9 and TRBJ1-5; D is ambiguous. The CDR3 is 14 residues long. Trimming took 5 bases from V and 2 from J, leaving 10 bases between them. The germline CDR1 and CDR2 sequences are SEHNR and FQNEAQ (reference sequence). The CDR3: CASSKGGRNQPQHF. The CDR3 region has the DNA TGTGCCAGCAGCAAAGGCGGCCGCAATCAGCCCCAGCATTTT.

The genes are TRBV11-3 and TRBJ2-7, with TRBD2 matching 11 bases. Per germline, CDR1 SGHNT and CDR2 YENEEA. Trimming took 5 bases from V and 3 from J; bases not matched to a gene: 6. The CDR3 loop spans 15 amino acids. In DNA, the CDR3 is TGTGCCAGCAGCGCCCTAGCGGGAGGCAACTACGAGCAGTACTTC. Translation: CASSALAGGNYEQYF.

The chain carries TRBV15 and TRBJ2-3; D not resolved. V was shortened by 3 bases and J by 2 bases, with 15 bases between the two germline ends. The germline CDR1 and CDR2 sequences are LNHNV and YYDKDF (reference sequence). The CDR3 spans 16 residues. The CDR3, as DNA: TGTGCCACCAGCAGCCGCGCTAGAACCCCCACAGATACGCAGTATTTT. Translation: CATSSRARTPTDTQYF.

This clonotype was counted only a few times. CDR3 sequence (DNA): TGTGCCAGCAGTACAGGGGGCTCTTCGGGTGAGCAGTACTTC. This encodes CASSTGGSSGEQYF. The genes are TRBV28 and TRBJ2-7; 9 nucleotides align to TRBD1. The length of the CDR3 is 14 residues. Germline loops: CDR1 MDHEN, CDR2 SYDVKM. V was clipped by 5 bases and J by 7 bases; unmatched bases: 9.

The chain has TRBV24-1 and TRBJ2-7; 8 nucleotides align to TRBD2. Trimming cost V 2 bases and J 2 bases; bases outside gene matches: 4. CDR1 is KGHDR and CDR2 is SFDVKD in the germline V gene. This CDR3 is 15 amino acids long. In DNA form, the CDR3 reads TGTGCCACCAGTGATTCGGCGGGAGGAACCTACGAGCAGTACTTC. Encoded protein: CATSDSAGGTYEQYF.

The V and J genes are TRBV12-3 or TRBV12-4 and TRBJ2-4, with D perhaps assigned TRBD1 or TRBD2 (6 bases each). Trimming stripped 7 bases from V and 7 bases from J, with 17 bases between. The CDR3 loop spans 14 amino acids. CDR3: CASTLRGAVNIQYF. The CDR3 bases are TGTGCCAGCACCCTAAGGGGGGCCGTTAACATTCAGTACTTC.

This clonotype was seen a handful of times. V is TRBV4-3 and J is TRBJ2-5, with 12 nucleotides matching TRBD2. V shed 0 bases, J shed 4 bases, and the junction held 9 bases outside the gene matches. The CDR3 sequence is 18 residues long. Germline CDR1 is LGHNA and CDR2 is YSLEER. The CDR3 loop reads CASSQDGLAGGPGETQYF. DNA of the CDR3: TGCGCCAGCAGCCAAGATGGTCTAGCGGGAGGGCCCGGAGAGACCCAGTACTTC.

The rearrangement links TRBV5-1 to TRBJ2-7; D unclear. CDR1 is SGHRS, CDR2 YFSETQ, per germline. V lost 4 bases, J lost 2 bases, and 13 bases lay in between. This CDR3 is built from 14 residues. Written as DNA, the CDR3 is TGCGCCAGCAGCCCAATGGGCAGTACCTACGAGCAGTACTTC. Its protein product is CASSPMGSTYEQYF.

The chain carries TRBV4-1 and TRBJ2-1; weak D call: TRBD1 (5 bases). The CDR3 runs 22 residues. Trimming left V 2 bases short and J 5 bases short, with 34 bases between. Germline V lookup: CDR1 MGHRA, CDR2 YSYEKL. The CDR3 sequence: CASSQKIGLVAVDGPGNNEQFF. DNA for the CDR3: TGCGCCAGCAGCCAAAAGATAGGTTTGGTAGCTGTCGACGGCCCAGGGAACAATGAGCAGTTCTTC.

This clonotype was counted many times. The CDR3: CASSQGGQAATNYEQYF. CDR3 in DNA: TGCGCCAGCAGCCAGGGCGGACAGGCCGCTACGAACTACGAGCAGTACTTC. The V gene is TRBV4-1, the J gene TRBJ2-7; 7 bases map to TRBD1. Per the germline V gene, CDR1 is MGHRA and CDR2 is YSYEKL. The CDR3 consists of 17 residues. With 3 bases clipped from V and 3 bases from J, the junction kept 14 bases outside the gene matches.

V is TRBV28 and J is TRBJ1-1; D is undetermined. The CDR3 has 13 amino acids. Trimming pared 3 bases from V and 6 bases from J, leaving 11 bases between. Germline CDR1 is MDHEN and CDR2 is SYDVKM. The CDR3 DNA reads as TGTGCCAGCAGTTTTCTAAACCCCTCTGAAGCTTTCTTT. Protein product: CASSFLNPSEAFF.